This entry features one T cell receptor beta chain sequence. Antigen: not known. The germline V and J ends were trimmed by 6 bases and 2 bases, with 17 bases remaining between them. The CDR3 extends over 14 amino acids. The V gene's germline CDR1 is DFQATT and CDR2 SNEGSKA (reference sequence). This sample is part of a study of blood T cells in healthy people across ages. Findings and limits, study-wide: Measured against age, TCR beta diversity per million T cells decreased in a roughly linear manner. Unsorted PBMCs ruled out conclusive naive versus antigen-experienced comparison.

A second PCR, run for roughly 7 to 11 cycles, used a sample-barcoded 5' primer plus a J-beta primer mix. TCRdb reprocessed the 5' RACE reads with MiXCR, giving one entry per CDR3 protein. The table shows about 1.4 million distinct CDR3 sequences, with 55% to 75% occurring only once. V is TRBV20-1 and J is TRBJ2-7, with unresolved D. This receptor was taken from a man aged 18 to 30 in good health. The sequenced sample consisted of blood. The CDR3 DNA reads as TGCAGTGCCGAGGACCTAAGTCTAGCCTACGAGCAGTACTTC. It encodes CSAEDLSLAYEQYF.